The next 5 T cell receptor beta chains were all read from a single sample in a study of blood T cell repertoires in COVID-19 (dated by TCRdb to 2018 to 2021). The library was obtained by the immunoSEQ multiplex PCR assay. TCRdb's version of the immuneACCESS table is confined to in-frame rearrangements and falls short of the full clone set. An unresolved V gene accounts for under half of the shortfall where checked; the remainder is of unknown origin. For this sample there are 500,000 or so clones; approximately 86% appear just once. The ten most abundant clones make up 0.7% of the sample. Sequencing was done on a sample of PBMCs or T cells enriched from blood (not recorded which). Source of these receptors: a woman under 30 who had recovered from COVID-19.

The rearrangement uses TRBV27 and TRBJ1-4, with 8 positions matching TRBD1. CDR3 length: 15 amino acids. After removal of 4 bases from V and 7 bases from J, the junction contained 8 bases not matched to a gene. Germline CDR1 MNHEY, CDR2 SMNVEV (reference sequence). The CDR3 spells CASSSRGQFGEKLFF. The CDR3 DNA follows: TGTGCCAGCAGTTCCAGGGGGCAGTTTGGTGAAAAACTGTTTTTT.

CDR3 bases: TGCAGTGCTAGGGGGAGGGACATTCAGTACTTC. This gives the protein CSARGRDIQYF. The chain carries TRBV20-1 and TRBJ2-4, with 7 nucleotides matching TRBD2. From germline, CDR1 is DFQATT and CDR2 SNEGSKA (reference sequence). V gave up 3 bases and J gave up 8 bases; unmatched junction bases: 1. CDR3 length equals 11 residues.

The chain uses TRBV4-2 and TRBJ1-2; D call uncertain. This CDR3 has 16 amino acids. V shed 0 bases and J shed 2 bases, with 13 bases lying between them. Germline CDR1 LGHNA, CDR2 YNFKEQ. The CDR3 sequence: CASSQDLSLVNYGYTF. In DNA, the CDR3 is TGTGCCAGCAGCCAAGATTTATCCCTAGTAAACTATGGCTACACCTTC.

V and J are TRBV24-1 and TRBJ1-1; the D gene is possibly TRBD1 (5 bases). CDR3 length: 14 amino acids. Germline V gene sequence: CDR1 KGHDR, CDR2 SFDVKD. V lost 2 bases to trimming and J lost 6 bases, with 12 bases between them. The CDR3 DNA follows: TGTGCCACCAGTGATTGGGGGGAAGGGGCTGAAGCTTTCTTT. Translated: CATSDWGEGAEAFF.

The CDR3 here is CASSQDKGGLHYEQYF. CDR3 DNA: TGCGCCAGCAGCCAAGATAAGGGGGGGTTACACTACGAGCAGTACTTC. The V gene is TRBV4-1, the J gene TRBJ2-7; D is perhaps TRBD2 (7 bases). The V and J ends lost 0 bases and 3 bases respectively, with 15 bases between them. This CDR3 is built from 16 residues. In germline, CDR1 is MGHRA, CDR2 YSYEKL.